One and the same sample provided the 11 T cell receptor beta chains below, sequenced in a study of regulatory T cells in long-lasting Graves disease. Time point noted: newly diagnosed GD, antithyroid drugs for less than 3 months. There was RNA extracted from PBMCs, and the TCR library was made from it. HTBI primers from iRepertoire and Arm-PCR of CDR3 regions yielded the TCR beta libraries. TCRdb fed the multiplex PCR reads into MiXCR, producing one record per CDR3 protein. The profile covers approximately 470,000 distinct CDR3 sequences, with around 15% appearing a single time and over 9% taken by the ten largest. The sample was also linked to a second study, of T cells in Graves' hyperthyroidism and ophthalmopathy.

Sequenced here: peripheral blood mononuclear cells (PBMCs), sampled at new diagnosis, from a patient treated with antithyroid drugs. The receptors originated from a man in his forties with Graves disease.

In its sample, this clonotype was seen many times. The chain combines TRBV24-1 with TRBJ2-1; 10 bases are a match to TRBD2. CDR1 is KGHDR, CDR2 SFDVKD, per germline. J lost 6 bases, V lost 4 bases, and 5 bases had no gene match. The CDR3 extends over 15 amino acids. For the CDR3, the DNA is TGTGCCACCAGTGACCCCGGGACTAGCGCCAATGAGCAGTTCTTC. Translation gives CATSDPGTSANEQFF.

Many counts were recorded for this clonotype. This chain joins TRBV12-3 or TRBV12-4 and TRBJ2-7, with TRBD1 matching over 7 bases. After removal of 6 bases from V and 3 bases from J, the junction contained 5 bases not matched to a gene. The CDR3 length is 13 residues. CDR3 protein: CASRWGQFYEQYF. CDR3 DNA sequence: TGTGCCAGCAGGTGGGGACAGTTCTACGAGCAGTACTTC.

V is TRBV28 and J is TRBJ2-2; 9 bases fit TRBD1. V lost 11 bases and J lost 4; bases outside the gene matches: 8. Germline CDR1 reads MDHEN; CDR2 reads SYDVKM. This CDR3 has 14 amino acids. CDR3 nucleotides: TGTGCCGGAACCCGGGACAGGGTCACCGGGGAGCTGTTTTTT. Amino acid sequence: CAGTRDRVTGELFF.

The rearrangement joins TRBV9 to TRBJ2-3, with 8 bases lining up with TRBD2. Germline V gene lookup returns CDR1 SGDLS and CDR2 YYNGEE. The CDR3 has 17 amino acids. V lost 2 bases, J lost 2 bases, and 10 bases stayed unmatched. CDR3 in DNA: TGTGCCAGCAGCGTGGATTCTAGCGGGTCGTACACAGATACGCAGTATTTT. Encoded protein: CASSVDSSGSYTDTQYF.

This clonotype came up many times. CDR3 nucleotide sequence: TGCAGCGCGAAAGGACTAGCCGGAGCCACCGGGGAGCTGTTTTTT. It specifies CSAKGLAGATGELFF. This chain joins TRBV29-1 and TRBJ2-2; 8 bases fit TRBD2. The CDR3 is 15 amino acids. Germline-derived CDR1 and CDR2 are SQVTM and ANQGSEA. After removal of 7 bases from V and 4 bases from J, the junction contained 11 bases not matched to a gene.

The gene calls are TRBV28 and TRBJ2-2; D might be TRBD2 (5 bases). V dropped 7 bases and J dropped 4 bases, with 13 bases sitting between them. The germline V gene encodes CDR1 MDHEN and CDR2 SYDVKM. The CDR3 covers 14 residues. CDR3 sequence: CASTRPGSTGELFF. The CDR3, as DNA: TGTGCCAGCACCCGGCCGGGGAGCACCGGGGAGCTGTTTTTT.

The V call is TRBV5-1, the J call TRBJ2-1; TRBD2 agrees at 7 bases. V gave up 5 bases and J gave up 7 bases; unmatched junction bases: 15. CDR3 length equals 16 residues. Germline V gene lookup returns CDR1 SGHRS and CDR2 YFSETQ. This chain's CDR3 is CASSHDLAGGRNEQFF. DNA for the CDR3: TGCGCCAGCAGTCACGACTTAGCGGGTGGACGAAATGAGCAGTTCTTC.

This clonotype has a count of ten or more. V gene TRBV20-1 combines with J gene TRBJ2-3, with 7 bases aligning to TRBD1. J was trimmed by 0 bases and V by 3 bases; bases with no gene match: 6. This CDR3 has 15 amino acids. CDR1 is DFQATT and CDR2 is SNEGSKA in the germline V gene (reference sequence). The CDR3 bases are TGCAGTGCTAGGGATTACAGGGGAAGCACAGATACGCAGTATTTT. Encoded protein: CSARDYRGSTDTQYF.

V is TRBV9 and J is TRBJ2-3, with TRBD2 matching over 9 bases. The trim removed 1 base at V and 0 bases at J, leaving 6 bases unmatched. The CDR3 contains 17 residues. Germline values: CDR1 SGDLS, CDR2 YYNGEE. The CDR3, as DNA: TGTGCCAGCAGCGTAAGATCTGCGGGAGGGAGCACAGATACGCAGTATTTT. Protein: CASSVRSAGGSTDTQYF. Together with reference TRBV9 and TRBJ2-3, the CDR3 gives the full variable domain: DSGVTQTPKHLITATGQRVTLRCSPRSGDLSVYWYQQSLDQGLQFLIQYYNGEERAKGNILERFSAQQFPDLHSELNLSSLELGDSALYFCASSVRSAGGSTDTQYFGPGTRLTVL.

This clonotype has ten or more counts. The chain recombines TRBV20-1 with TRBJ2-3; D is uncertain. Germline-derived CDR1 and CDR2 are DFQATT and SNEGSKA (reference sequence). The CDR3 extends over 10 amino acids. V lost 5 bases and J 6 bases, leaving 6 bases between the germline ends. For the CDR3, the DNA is TGCAGTGCTGAGTGGGATACGCAGTATTTT. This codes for CSAEWDTQYF.

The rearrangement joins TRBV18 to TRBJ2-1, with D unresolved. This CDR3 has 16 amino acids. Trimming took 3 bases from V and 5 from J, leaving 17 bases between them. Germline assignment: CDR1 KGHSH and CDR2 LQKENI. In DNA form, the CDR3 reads TGTGCCAGCTCACCTCGACACGGGTCCGGAGACAATGAGCAGTTCTTC. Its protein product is CASSPRHGSGDNEQFF.